This T cell receptor (beta chain) was sequenced in a study of blood T cell repertoires in COVID-19. Across the study: Both acute and convalescent COVID-19 samples were obtained from the United States, Italy and Spain. T cells, B-cell-depleted T cells, or PBMCs provided the cDNA or gDNA that served as material.

Source study methods: Researchers report that nucleated cell counts were estimated from reference gene primer amplification. Clones were read by immunoSEQ multiplex PCR, and TCRdb kept only the in-frame ones, dropping some. V and J calls and clone size follow that table, whereas D and trimming were derived from the DNA. The table includes 60,000 to 75,000 clones, roughly 91% detected once. V gave up 3 bases and J gave up 8 bases; unmatched junction bases: 13. CDR1 and CDR2 (germline): DFQATT, SNEGSKA (reference sequence). This CDR3 is 15 amino acids long. The V and J genes are TRBV20-1 and TRBJ2-1, with TRBD2 identical over 7 bases. Sequencing input: peripheral blood. The clonotype comes from a human donor in a cohort sampled during active COVID-19. The CDR3 DNA reads TGCAGTGCTAGTGCGGGAGTAGGCCCGTTTGATGAGCAGTTCTTC. Translating gives CSASAGVGPFDEQFF.